These 31 T cell receptor beta chains came from one sample sequenced in a study of control samples from healthy donors and cancer patients. Generated by immunoSEQ multiplex PCR, the TCRdb table keeps only in-frame clones and is missing some. The repertoire holds some 140,000 clones, approximately 92% seen once, with approximately 10% in the top ten. Sample: blood. These TCRs come from a man aged 25-45 years in good health.

This chain uses TRBV14 with TRBJ2-7, with unresolved D. Germline assignment: CDR1 SGHDN and CDR2 FVKESK. Trimming cost V 0 bases and J 4 bases, with 7 bases left between them. CDR3 size: 13 residues. The CDR3 nucleotides are TGTGCCAGCAGCCAAGATCCCGCATACGAGCAGTACTTC. Protein sequence: CASSQDPAYEQYF.

This chain uses TRBV3-1 (or the pseudogene TRBV3-2) with TRBJ2-4, with 14 bases lining up with TRBD2. This CDR3 has 17 residues. CDR1 and CDR2 from the germline V gene are LGHDT and YNNKEL (reference sequence). The ends lost 1 base at V and 3 bases at J; junction bases unmatched: 2. CDR3 nucleotide sequence: TGTGCCAGCAGCCAAGGGGGACTAGCGGGAGTCAAAAACATTCAGTACTTC. It specifies CASSQGGLAGVKNIQYF.

The CDR3 reads CAWSVQETQYF. In DNA, the CDR3 is TGTGCCTGGAGTGTACAGGAGACCCAGTACTTC. The chain recombines TRBV30 with TRBJ2-5; D not certain. The CDR3 extends over 11 amino acids. The V end was cut by 0 bases, the J end by 5 bases, with 4 bases between. The germline V gene encodes CDR1 GTSNPN and CDR2 SVGIG (reference sequence).

Only one count was recorded for this clone. This chain connects TRBV6-4 to TRBJ2-1; tentatively, D is TRBD2 (5 bases). Trimming took 4 bases from V and 4 from J, leaving 11 bases between them. This CDR3 spans 14 amino acids. Germline CDR1 and CDR2: MRHNA and SNTAGT. CDR3 region: CASSGGREYNEQFF. The CDR3 DNA reads TGTGCCAGCAGTGGTGGGAGAGAATACAATGAGCAGTTCTTC.

The chain employs TRBV4-1 and TRBJ1-2, with 7 bases that match TRBD1. V lost 6 bases to trimming and J lost 4 bases; unmatched junction nucleotides: 11. The length of the CDR3 is 15 residues. Germline-derived CDR1 and CDR2 are MGHRA and YSYEKL. For the CDR3, the DNA is TGCGCCAGCAGAAAGACAGGGAGTATGAGCTATGGCTACACCTTC. Translation: CASRKTGSMSYGYTF.

J is TRBJ2-3 and V is TRBV27, with 10 bases matching TRBD2. The CDR3 has 15 residues. Germline-derived CDR1 and CDR2 are MNHEY and SMNVEV (reference sequence). Unmatched junction bases numbered 4, after V lost 4 bases and J lost 3 bases. The CDR3 here is CASSSSGRVTDTQYF. The CDR3 DNA reads as TGTGCCAGCAGTTCCAGCGGGAGGGTGACAGATACGCAGTATTTT.

The chain couples TRBV5-5 to TRBJ1-1, with a possible D match to TRBD1 (5 bases). CDR3 length: 12 residues. Germline V gene lookup returns CDR1 SGHKS and CDR2 YYEKEE (reference sequence). The ends were cut back, 4 bases at V and 7 bases at J, with 11 bases in the middle. The CDR3 DNA is TGTGCCAGCAGCGGCGACGGGGGTGAAGCTTTCTTT. Its translation: CASSGDGGEAFF.

There are a few counts of this clone. This chain joins TRBV2 and TRBJ1-6; D unclear. The CDR3 extends over 17 amino acids. The germline gives CDR1 SNHLY, CDR2 FYNNEI. V lost 0 bases to trimming and J lost 14 bases, with 23 bases between them. In DNA form, the CDR3 reads TGTGCCAGCAGTGAAGCCGGGCAGGCCAAAGGCGGTTTGACCCTCCACTTT. Translation: CASSEAGQAKGGLTLHF. The entire variable domain, with the rest obtained from reference TRBV2 and TRBJ1-6, is as follows: EPEVTQTPSHQVTQMGQEVILRCVPISNHLYFYWYRQILGQKVEFLVSFYNNEISEKSEIFDDQFSVERPDGSNFTLKIRSTKLEDSAMYFCASSEAGQAKGGLTLHFGNGTRLTVT.

The chain uses TRBV2 and TRBJ1-5; 11 bases match TRBD1. Trimming took 2 bases from V and 2 from J; bases not matched to a gene: 8. Germline V gene lookup returns CDR1 SNHLY and CDR2 FYNNEI. This CDR3 region has 18 residues. The CDR3 nucleotides read TGTGCCAGCAGTGAATTGGCCTTGGGACAGGGGGGCAATCAGCCCCAGCATTTT. Translation gives CASSELALGQGGNQPQHF.

V is TRBV27 and J is TRBJ2-3, with D tentatively TRBD2 (6 bases). Trimming took 3 bases from V and 2 from J, leaving 21 bases between them. Germline V gives CDR1 MNHEY, CDR2 SMNVEV (reference sequence). CDR3 length equals 18 residues. The CDR3 sequence: CASSFGGAAAIFTDTQYF. The CDR3 DNA sequence: TGTGCCAGCAGTTTCGGCGGGGCGGCGGCTATTTTCACAGATACGCAGTATTTT.

CDR3 nucleotide sequence: TGTGCCAGCAGCCACCGGACTAGCGGGGGAGGGACAGATACGCAGTATTTT. Translation gives CASSHRTSGGGTDTQYF. The chain joins TRBV4-2 to TRBJ2-3, with 13 bases that match TRBD2. The germline CDR1 and CDR2 sequences are LGHNA and YNFKEQ. This CDR3 has 17 residues. Losses at the gene ends were 3 bases for V and 3 bases for J; bases not matched to a gene: 6.

This chain joins TRBV19 and TRBJ1-1; no clear D gene. Germline lookup yields CDR1 LNHDA and CDR2 SQIVND (reference sequence). The V gene lost 3 bases and the J gene lost 1 base, with 6 bases spanning the gap. The CDR3 extends over 13 amino acids. CDR3 nucleotide sequence: TGTGCCAGTAGTATTAAATGGAACACTGAAGCTTTCTTT. Amino acids: CASSIKWNTEAFF.

The chain has TRBV3-1 (or the pseudogene TRBV3-2) and TRBJ1-3, with 7 positions matching TRBD1. The germline V gene encodes CDR1 LGHDT and CDR2 YNNKEL (reference sequence). This CDR3 spans 14 amino acids. The trim removed 3 bases at V and 2 bases at J, leaving 1 base unmatched. The CDR3 sequence is CASSHGTAGNTIYF. CDR3 nucleotide sequence: TGTGCCAGCAGCCACGGGACAGCTGGAAACACCATATATTTT.

The V gene is TRBV6-2 or TRBV6-3, the J gene TRBJ1-5; D not certain. Germline CDR1 reads MNHEY; CDR2 reads SVGEGT. Trimming pared 3 bases from V and 4 bases from J, leaving 10 bases between. The CDR3 length is 14 residues. The CDR3 protein is CASSYGQMNQPQHF. The CDR3 DNA is TGTGCCAGCAGTTATGGGCAGATGAATCAGCCCCAGCATTTT.

J is TRBJ1-2 and V is TRBV28; D remains ambiguous. The V and J ends lost 3 bases and 4 bases respectively, with 6 bases between them. The CDR3 extends over 12 amino acids. Germline CDR1 MDHEN, CDR2 SYDVKM. CDR3 DNA: TGTGCCAGCAGTTTGGGTTTCTATGGCTACACCTTC. Its translation is CASSLGFYGYTF.

The chain uses TRBV28 and TRBJ1-2; tentatively, D is TRBD1 (5 bases). The CDR3 totals 14 residues. Per germline, CDR1 MDHEN and CDR2 SYDVKM. Trimming cost V 6 bases and J 4 bases, with 15 bases left between them. The chain's CDR3 is CASSYLGEGYGYTF. The CDR3 coding sequence is TGTGCCAGCAGCTACCTGGGGGAGGGCTATGGCTACACCTTC.

The chain recombines TRBV6-4 with TRBJ2-6, with unresolved D. The germline gives CDR1 MRHNA, CDR2 SNTAGT. The CDR3 covers 13 residues. The V gene lost 7 bases and the J gene lost 9 bases, with 13 bases spanning the gap. CDR3 sequence (DNA): TGTGCCAGCAAGGGCCGTTTCGACAACGTCCTGACTTTC. Translation gives CASKGRFDNVLTF.

This clone has a handful of counts. The rearrangement joins TRBV11-2 to TRBJ2-3; D is ambiguous. The germline CDR1 and CDR2 sequences are SGHAT and FQNNGV. Trimming took off 4 bases at V and 3 bases at J, with 17 bases between the two ends. The CDR3 contains 16 residues. CDR3 in amino acids: CASSSYSTSLTDTQYF. The CDR3 nucleotides read TGTGCCAGCAGCTCGTATAGCACCAGTTTGACAGATACGCAGTATTTT.

The rearrangement uses TRBV3-1 (or the pseudogene TRBV3-2) and TRBJ2-7; D gene unclear. The CDR3 is made up of 14 amino acids. Germline V lookup: CDR1 LGHDT, CDR2 YNNKEL (reference sequence). V was cut by 1 base and J by 0 bases, with 7 bases left in between. CDR3: CASSQGYSSYEQYF. CDR3 coding DNA: TGTGCCAGCAGCCAAGGGTATAGCTCCTACGAGCAGTACTTC.

The table lists this clone with a count of one. The rearrangement links TRBV30 to TRBJ2-1, with 13 bases fitting TRBD2. J lost 7 bases, V lost 7 bases, and 7 bases had no gene match. The CDR3 spans 14 residues. Per the germline V gene, CDR1 is GTSNPN and CDR2 is SVGIG (reference sequence). CDR3 amino acids: CASITSGRGNEQFF. CDR3 DNA sequence: TGTGCCTCTATCACTAGCGGGAGGGGGAATGAGCAGTTCTTC.

This chain joins TRBV7-3 and TRBJ2-3; 7 bases agree with TRBD1. The CDR3 runs to 16 residues. Unmatched junction bases numbered 10, after V lost 5 bases and J lost 2 bases. Germline V CDR1 and CDR2: SGHTA, FQGTGA. CDR3 protein: CASSLFGGQTTDTQYF. In nucleotides, the CDR3 is TGTGCCAGCAGCCTGTTTGGGGGACAGACCACAGATACGCAGTATTTT. Looking up the rest from reference TRBV7-3 and TRBJ2-3 gives the full variable domain: GAGVSQTPSNKVTEKGKYVELRCDPISGHTALYWYRQSLGQGPEFLIYFQGTGAADDSGLPNDRFFAVRPEGSVSTLKIQRTERGDSAVYLCASSLFGGQTTDTQYFGPGTRLTVL.

V gene TRBV28 combines with J gene TRBJ2-1; the match to TRBD1 covers 9 bases. V gave up 3 bases and J gave up 7 bases; unmatched junction bases: 10. The length of the CDR3 is 16 residues. From germline, CDR1 is MDHEN and CDR2 SYDVKM. In DNA, the CDR3 is TGTGCCAGCAGTTTCAGTGGGACAGGGAAAGAGAATGAGCAGTTCTTC. Translated: CASSFSGTGKENEQFF.

The chain carries TRBV7-9 and TRBJ1-5; D is undetermined. V dropped 1 base and J dropped 5 bases, with 12 bases sitting between them. Germline CDR1 is SEHNR and CDR2 is FQNEAQ (reference sequence). The CDR3 extends over 15 amino acids. The CDR3 here is CASSLGTGVDQPQHF. DNA for the CDR3: TGTGCCAGCAGCTTAGGTACCGGTGTGGATCAGCCCCAGCATTTT.

The genes are TRBV28 and TRBJ1-2; D is ambiguous. Germline V gene sequence: CDR1 MDHEN, CDR2 SYDVKM. V dropped 5 bases and J dropped 3 bases, with 16 bases sitting between them. CDR3 length: 15 residues. The CDR3 DNA follows: TGTGCCAGCAGTAAGCGACTACAGCGTTACTATGGCTACACCTTC. It codes for CASSKRLQRYYGYTF.

The chain links TRBV5-5 to TRBJ1-6; possibly TRBD1 for D (5 bases). The V gene lost 2 bases and the J gene lost 4 bases, with 7 bases spanning the gap. This CDR3 region has 14 residues. Looked up from germline, CDR1 is SGHKS and CDR2 is YYEKEE (reference sequence). This chain's CDR3 is CASSFGTYNSPLHF. The CDR3, as DNA: TGTGCCAGCAGCTTCGGGACTTATAATTCACCCCTCCACTTT. The variable domain in full, with the rest retrieved from reference TRBV5-5 and TRBJ1-6, is DAGVTQSPTHLIKTRGQQVTLRCSPISGHKSVSWYQQVLGQGPQFIFQYYEKEERGRGNFPDRFSARQFPNYSSELNVNALLLGDSALYLCASSFGTYNSPLHFGNGTRLTVT.

V usage is TRBV6-6 and J usage is TRBJ1-6; tentatively, D is TRBD1 (5 bases). The CDR3 has 12 amino acids. CDR1 MNHNY and CDR2 SVGAGI come from the germline V gene (reference sequence). V lost 10 bases and J lost 5, with 9 bases in between. The CDR3 sequence: CATQGDNSPLHF. DNA for the CDR3: TGTGCCACTCAGGGCGATAATTCACCCCTCCACTTT.

V is TRBV6-6 and J is TRBJ1-2, with 7 bases lining up with TRBD1. Germline CDR1 and CDR2: MNHNY and SVGAGI (reference sequence). Losses at the gene ends were 4 bases for V and 2 bases for J; bases not matched to a gene: 1. The CDR3 extends over 13 amino acids. CDR3 sequence (DNA): TGTGCCAGCAGTTCGGGACAGAACTATGGCTACACCTTC. This encodes CASSSGQNYGYTF.

The J gene is TRBJ2-7, the V gene TRBV19, with TRBD1 matching over 8 bases. Losses at the gene ends were 6 bases for V and 5 bases for J; bases not matched to a gene: 9. This CDR3 region has 14 residues. The germline V gene encodes CDR1 LNHDA and CDR2 SQIVND (reference sequence). In DNA form, the CDR3 reads TGTGCCAGTAGGGACGGACAGGGCCCCGACGAGCAGTACTTC. This codes for CASRDGQGPDEQYF.

The chain is built from TRBV5-4 and TRBJ2-7; D not resolved. This CDR3 comprises 12 residues. Germline lookup yields CDR1 SGHNT and CDR2 YYREEE (reference sequence). The ends were cut back, 2 bases at V and 4 bases at J, with 7 bases in the middle. CDR3 sequence (DNA): TGTGCCAGCAGCTTTGCGGAATACGAGCAGTACTTC. Residues: CASSFAEYEQYF.

In its sample, this clone was seen once. The rearrangement joins TRBV6-6 to TRBJ2-7, with TRBD2 as a possible D gene (5 bases). V dropped 2 bases and J dropped 2 bases, with 7 bases sitting between them. Germline V CDR1 and CDR2: MNHNY, SVGAGI (reference sequence). CDR3 length equals 13 residues. The CDR3 is CASSYDGAYEQYF. In DNA form, the CDR3 reads TGTGCCAGCAGTTACGACGGGGCCTACGAGCAGTACTTC.

The CDR3 protein is CASSFGEGVNTEAFF. CDR3 coding DNA: TGTGCCAGCAGCTTCGGGGAGGGAGTGAACACTGAAGCTTTCTTT. The chain combines TRBV4-2 with TRBJ1-1, with no clear D. This CDR3 has 15 amino acids. Trimming left V 5 bases short and J 0 bases short, with 13 bases between. The germline gives CDR1 LGHNA, CDR2 YNFKEQ.